Shown below are 6 T cell receptor beta chains from a single sample sequenced in a study of CD8+ T cells in alopecia areata. Extracted RNA was reverse transcribed into cDNA, the sequencing template. Measured with immunoSEQ multiplex PCR; TCRdb has only the in-frame clones, and not every one. The sample lists roughly 180,000 clones, almost 65% occurring once. Sequencing was performed on CD4+ T cells sorted from blood, taken at week 0. The source is a human donor with alopecia areata.

The chain combines TRBV29-1 with TRBJ1-1; no firm D call. The CDR3 runs to 12 residues. Trimming took 4 bases from V and 0 from J, leaving 6 bases between them. The V gene's germline CDR1 is SQVTM and CDR2 ANQGSEA. CDR3 DNA: TGCAGCGTTGGGAGTATGAACACTGAAGCTTTCTTT. Translated: CSVGSMNTEAFF.

This clone is a singleton in its sample. This chain uses TRBV10-3 with TRBJ2-1; D could derive from TRBD1 or TRBD2 (6 bases each). Germline CDR1 ENHRY, CDR2 SYGVKD. The CDR3 contains 14 residues. Trimming took 6 bases from V and 6 from J, leaving 15 bases between them. The CDR3 DNA reads as TGTGCCATCAGAGAGGTCAAGGGGGGCAATGAGCAGTTCTTC. Amino acids: CAIREVKGGNEQFF.

The chain couples TRBV6-5 to TRBJ2-3; 13 positions match TRBD2. The length of the CDR3 is 15 residues. Germline V gives CDR1 MNHEY, CDR2 SVGAGI. Germline trimming cut 7 bases from V and 6 bases from J; bases unmatched to any gene: 7. The CDR3 coding sequence is TGTGCCAGCACTGGACTAGCGGGGGTGTTGGATACGCAGTATTTT. This codes for CASTGLAGVLDTQYF.

V gene TRBV5-6 combines with J gene TRBJ1-2; D gene uncertain. Germline V lookup: CDR1 SGHDT, CDR2 YYEEEE. V shed 2 bases and J shed 6 bases, with 8 bases lying between them. CDR3 length: 12 amino acids. Written as DNA, the CDR3 is TGTGCCAGCAGCTTAATGGCGGATGGCTACACCTTC. Its protein is CASSLMADGYTF.

The chain carries TRBV6-5 and TRBJ1-1, with 9 bases that match TRBD1. Unmatched junction bases numbered 15, after V lost 10 bases and J lost 12 bases. The CDR3 runs to 13 residues. The germline V gene encodes CDR1 MNHEY and CDR2 SVGAGI. The CDR3 loop reads CATLRERDRVSFF. DNA of the CDR3: TGTGCCACCCTAAGAGAACGGGACAGGGTATCTTTCTTT.

The V and J genes are TRBV5-6 and TRBJ2-7; D perhaps matches TRBD2 (7 bases). The V and J ends lost 2 bases and 3 bases respectively, with 12 bases between them. From germline, CDR1 is SGHDT and CDR2 YYEEEE. The CDR3 is 14 residues long. The CDR3: CASSFRGGGYEQYF. Here the CDR3 DNA reads TGTGCCAGCAGCTTCAGAGGGGGGGGCTACGAGCAGTACTTC.